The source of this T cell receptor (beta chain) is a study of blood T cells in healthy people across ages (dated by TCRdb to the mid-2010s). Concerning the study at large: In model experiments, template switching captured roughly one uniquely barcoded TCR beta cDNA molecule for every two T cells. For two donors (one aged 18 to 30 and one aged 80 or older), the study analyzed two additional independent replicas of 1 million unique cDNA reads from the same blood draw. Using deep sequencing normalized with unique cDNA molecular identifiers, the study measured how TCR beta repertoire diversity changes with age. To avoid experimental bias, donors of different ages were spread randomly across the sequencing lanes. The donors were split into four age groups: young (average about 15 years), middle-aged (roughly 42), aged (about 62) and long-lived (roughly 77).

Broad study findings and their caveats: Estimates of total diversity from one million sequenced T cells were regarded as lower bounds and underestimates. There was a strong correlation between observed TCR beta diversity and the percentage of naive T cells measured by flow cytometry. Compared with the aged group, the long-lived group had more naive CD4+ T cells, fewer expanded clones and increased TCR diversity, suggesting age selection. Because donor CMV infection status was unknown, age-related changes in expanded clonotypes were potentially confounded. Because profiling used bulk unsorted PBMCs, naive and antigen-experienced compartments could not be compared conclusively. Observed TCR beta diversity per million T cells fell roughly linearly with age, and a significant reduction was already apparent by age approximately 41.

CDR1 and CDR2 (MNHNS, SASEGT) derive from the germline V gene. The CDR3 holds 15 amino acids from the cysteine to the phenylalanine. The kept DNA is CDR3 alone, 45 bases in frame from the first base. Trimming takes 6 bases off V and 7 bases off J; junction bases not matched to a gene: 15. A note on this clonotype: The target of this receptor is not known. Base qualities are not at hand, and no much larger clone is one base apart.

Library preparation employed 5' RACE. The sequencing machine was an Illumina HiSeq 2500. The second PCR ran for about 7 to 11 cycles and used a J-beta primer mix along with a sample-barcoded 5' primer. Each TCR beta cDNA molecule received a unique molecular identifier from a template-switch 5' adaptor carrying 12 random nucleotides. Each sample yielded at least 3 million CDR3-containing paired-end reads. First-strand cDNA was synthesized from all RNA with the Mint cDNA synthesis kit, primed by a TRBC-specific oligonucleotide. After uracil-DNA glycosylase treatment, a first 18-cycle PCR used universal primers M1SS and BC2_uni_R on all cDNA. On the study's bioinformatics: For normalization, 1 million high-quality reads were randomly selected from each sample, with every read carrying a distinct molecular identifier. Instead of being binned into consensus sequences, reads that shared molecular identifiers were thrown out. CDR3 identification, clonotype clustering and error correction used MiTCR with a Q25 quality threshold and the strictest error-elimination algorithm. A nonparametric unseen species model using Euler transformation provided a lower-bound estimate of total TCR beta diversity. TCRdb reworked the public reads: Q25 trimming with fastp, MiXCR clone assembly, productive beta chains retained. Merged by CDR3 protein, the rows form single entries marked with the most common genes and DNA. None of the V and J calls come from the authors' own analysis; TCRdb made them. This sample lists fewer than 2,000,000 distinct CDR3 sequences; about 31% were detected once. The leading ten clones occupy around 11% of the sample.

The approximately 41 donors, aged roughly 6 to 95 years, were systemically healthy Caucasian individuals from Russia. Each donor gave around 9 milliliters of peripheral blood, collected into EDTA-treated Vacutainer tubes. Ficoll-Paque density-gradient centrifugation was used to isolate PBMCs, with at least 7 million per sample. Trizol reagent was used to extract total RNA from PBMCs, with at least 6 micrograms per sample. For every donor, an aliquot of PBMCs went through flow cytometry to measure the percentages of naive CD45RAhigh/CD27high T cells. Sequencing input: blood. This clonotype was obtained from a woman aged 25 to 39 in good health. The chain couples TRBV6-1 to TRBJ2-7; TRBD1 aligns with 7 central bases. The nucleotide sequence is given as TGTGCCAGCAGGGTGGGACAGAGCCTTACTGGGGAGCAGTACTTC. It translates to CASRVGQSLTGEQYF.